These 13 T cell receptor beta chains came from one sample sequenced in a study of beta chain features in type 1 diabetes. Expressed TCRB transcripts were sequenced because the entire RNA isolate underwent reverse transcription. The assay was immunoSEQ multiplex PCR, and TCRdb's table has in-frame clones only and misses some. The data contain around 500,000 clones, around 28% of them singletons. Sequencing used naive CD4+ T cells from blood. The receptors stem from a man aged 18 to 35 in good health.

The chain joins TRBV7-9 to TRBJ1-2; D gene uncertain. From germline, CDR1 is SEHNR and CDR2 FQNEAQ (reference sequence). The CDR3 is 14 amino acids. V shed 2 bases and J shed 2 bases, with 9 bases lying between them. DNA for the CDR3: TGTGCCAGCAGCTTAAGGTTACAGAACTATGGCTACACCTTC. Amino acid sequence: CASSLRLQNYGYTF.

CDR3 nucleotides: TGCGCCAGCAGCTTGTTAGGATTAGAGACCCAGTACTTC. Translated, it gives CASSLLGLETQYF. The rearrangement links TRBV5-1 to TRBJ2-5; D is unresolved. This CDR3 has 13 amino acids. Trimming stripped 1 base from V and 4 bases from J, with 8 bases between. Germline V gene data show CDR1 as SGHRS and CDR2 as YFSETQ.

The chain is built from TRBV28 and TRBJ2-1; 9 nucleotides match TRBD1. Germline V gene lookup returns CDR1 MDHEN and CDR2 SYDVKM. CDR3 length: 15 amino acids. The V gene end was trimmed by 5 bases and the J gene end by 10 bases; junction bases not matched to a gene: 12. The CDR3: CASSPSGTGMGEQFF. In nucleotides, the CDR3 is TGTGCCAGCAGTCCCTCCGGGACAGGGATGGGAGAGCAGTTCTTC.

The chain joins TRBV30 to TRBJ2-7, with 7 nucleotides matching TRBD1. J was trimmed by 2 bases and V by 2 bases; bases with no gene match: 6. Germline V gene lookup returns CDR1 GTSNPN and CDR2 SVGIG (reference sequence). This CDR3 region has 14 residues. CDR3 nucleotide sequence: TGTGCCTGGAGTACACAGGGGCCAACCTACGAGCAGTACTTC. It yields the protein CAWSTQGPTYEQYF.

The CDR3 spells CSVELGSPYNEQFF. The CDR3 coding sequence is TGCAGCGTTGAACTCGGAAGCCCTTACAATGAGCAGTTCTTC. This sequence joins TRBV29-1 and TRBJ2-1; D call uncertain. The CDR3 covers 14 residues. Germline CDR1 SQVTM, CDR2 ANQGSEA. Deletions cut 2 bases from V and 4 bases from J, with 12 bases between.

The chain employs TRBV30 and TRBJ1-3; D not resolved. V was cut by 3 bases and J by 0 bases, with 9 bases left in between. This CDR3 spans 14 amino acids. Germline V lookup: CDR1 GTSNPN, CDR2 SVGIG (reference sequence). CDR3 sequence: CAWRMVNSGNTIYF. The CDR3 DNA is TGTGCCTGGAGGATGGTGAACTCTGGAAACACCATATATTTT.

V is TRBV30 and J is TRBJ2-7; TRBD2 aligns across 7 bases. The CDR3 is 15 residues long. J was trimmed by 7 bases and V by 0 bases; bases with no gene match: 12. Germline CDR1 and CDR2: GTSNPN and SVGIG (reference sequence). The CDR3 loop is CAWSVTRLAAGEQYF. In DNA form, the CDR3 reads TGTGCCTGGAGTGTAACTCGACTAGCAGCTGGGGAGCAGTACTTC.

In regard to this clone: Other nucleotide sequences in the sample specify the same CDR3. The chain has TRBV30 and TRBJ2-7; 9 positions match TRBD1. CDR3 length: 13 residues. After removal of 2 bases from V and 2 bases from J, the junction contained 1 base not matched to a gene. Germline V lookup: CDR1 GTSNPN, CDR2 SVGIG (reference sequence). The CDR3 reads CAWSRDRAYEQYF. The CDR3 DNA is TGTGCCTGGAGTCGGGACAGGGCCTACGAGCAGTACTTC.

V is TRBV7-9 and J is TRBJ1-4; a weak D match, TRBD1 (5 bases). The germline CDR1 and CDR2 sequences are SEHNR and FQNEAQ (reference sequence). CDR3 length: 14 amino acids. Trimming stripped 1 base from V and 7 bases from J, with 10 bases between. For the CDR3, the DNA is TGTGCCAGCAGCTTAGAGGGGATGGGTGAAAAACTGTTTTTT. This translates into CASSLEGMGEKLFF.

The sample holds a few counts of this clone. This chain uses TRBV6-5 with TRBJ2-1; 10 bases line up with TRBD2. V dropped 6 bases and J dropped 4; count of bases not matched to a gene: 3. The CDR3 contains 14 residues. Germline V gene lookup returns CDR1 MNHEY and CDR2 SVGAGI. As DNA, the CDR3 is TGTGCCAGCAGGACTAGCGGGCTATACAATGAGCAGTTCTTC. It encodes CASRTSGLYNEQFF.

This clone was detected a few times. This rearrangement joins TRBV30 to TRBJ2-2; D gene ambiguous. The CDR3 length is 14 residues. Trimming took off 2 bases at V and 1 base at J, with 8 bases between the two ends. CDR1 GTSNPN and CDR2 SVGIG come from the germline V gene (reference sequence). CDR3 sequence reads: CAWSQRRNTGELFF. CDR3 in DNA: TGTGCCTGGAGTCAACGGAGGAACACCGGGGAGCTGTTTTTT.

The chain is built from TRBV7-8 and TRBJ2-1; 14 bases line up with TRBD2. V gave up 5 bases and J gave up 0 bases; unmatched junction bases: 6. Germline CDR1 and CDR2: SGHVS and FQNEAQ. The CDR3 contains 18 residues. In DNA, the CDR3 is TGTGCCAGCAGCCAGACTAGCGGGAGGGTGAGCTCCTACAATGAGCAGTTCTTC. Protein product: CASSQTSGRVSSYNEQFF.

This clone was counted a few times. The rearrangement links TRBV6-5 to TRBJ1-5; the match to TRBD1 covers 7 bases. In germline, CDR1 is MNHEY, CDR2 SVGAGI. The CDR3 sequence is 13 residues long. V lost 8 bases and J lost 3; bases outside the gene matches: 4. The CDR3 loop reads CASWQGVNQPQHF. In DNA, the CDR3 is TGTGCCAGCTGGCAGGGGGTCAATCAGCCCCAGCATTTT.